One TCR beta chain is described in this entry. This record comes from a study of blood T cell repertoires in COVID-19. Whole-study context: Sites across the United States, Italy and Spain contributed samples from acute and convalescent COVID-19.

V shed 3 bases and J shed 3 bases, with 6 bases lying between them. Germline V gene sequence: CDR1 SGHTA, CDR2 FQGNSA. The CDR3 consists of 14 residues. Measured with immunoSEQ multiplex PCR; TCRdb has only the in-frame clones, and not every one. The repertoire consists of around 150,000 clones, with 87% occurring once and the leading ten covering 4% to 5%. The chain combines TRBV7-2 with TRBJ2-6; D gene unclear. The sequence was obtained from a woman aged 55-70 years with active or convalescent COVID-19. Input material: peripheral blood. As DNA, the CDR3 is TGTGCCAGCAGCTTTCTAGGTGGGGCCAACGTCCTGACTTTC. This gives the protein CASSFLGGANVLTF.